The 25 T cell receptor beta chains below all came from one sample that was sequenced in a study of T cells in Graves' hyperthyroidism and ophthalmopathy. RNA transcripts yielded amplified TCR beta CDR3 regions. When the TCR CDR3 underwent first-round RT-PCR, the HTBI primer set was used. TCRdb processed the multiplex PCR reads anew with MiXCR; each CDR3 protein has one entry. In the table there are 470,000 or so distinct CDR3 sequences, less than 25% of which are singletons. Sequencing was carried out using blood. These receptors all stem from a man between 18 and 35 years old with Graves' hyperthyroidism.

This clonotype came up many times. This CDR3 reads CASRRLAGASSYEQYF. DNA for the CDR3: TGTGCCAGCAGACGACTAGCGGGGGCTAGCTCCTACGAGCAGTACTTC. The gene calls are TRBV6-1 and TRBJ2-7, with TRBD2 matching over 12 bases. The V segment lost 6 bases and the J segment 0 bases; nucleotides outside the gene matches: 6. Germline V CDR1 and CDR2: MNHNS, SASEGT. This CDR3 has 16 amino acids.

This clonotype was seen ten or more times. Sequence at one end of the junction differs from germline and may be a read error. V is TRBV28 and J is TRBJ2-7; 9 bases line up with TRBD1. There are 18 residues in the CDR3. Germline assignment: CDR1 MDHEN and CDR2 SYDVKM. The CDR3 nucleotides read TGTGCCAACAGTTTAGGGGGCCGATTGGGACAGGGAAACTACGAGCAGTACTTC. It codes for CANSLGGRLGQGNYEQYF.

The rearrangement links TRBV28 to TRBJ1-2; possible D gene TRBD1, 6 bases. The germline V gene has CDR1 MDHEN and CDR2 SYDVKM. The CDR3 extends over 14 amino acids. Trimming took 1 base from V and 7 from J, leaving 13 bases between them. CDR3 protein: CASSLYLGAFGYTF. The CDR3 nucleotides are TGTGCCAGCAGTTTATATCTGGGGGCGTTTGGCTACACCTTC.

This clonotype was seen a handful of times. The chain couples TRBV7-6 to TRBJ2-5; TRBD1 is a possible D gene (5 bases). With 5 bases removed from V and 2 bases from J, the gap between germline ends came to 18 bases. This CDR3 contains 16 residues. Germline V gene sequence: CDR1 SGHVS, CDR2 FNYEAQ. Here the CDR3 DNA reads TGTGCCAGCAGCAACTCATACAGGTCATTACAAGAGACCCAGTACTTC. It translates to CASSNSYRSLQETQYF.

This clonotype has a handful of counts. This chain joins TRBV18 and TRBJ2-2; 8 bases are a match to TRBD2. The length of the CDR3 is 18 residues. Germline CDR1 KGHSH, CDR2 LQKENI. V lost 1 base to trimming and J lost 7 bases; unmatched junction nucleotides: 14. The DNA of the CDR3 is TGTGCCAGCTCACCACTCGTCGGGACTAGTTTCATGAGCGGGGAGCTGTTTTTT. As protein: CASSPLVGTSFMSGELFF.

This clonotype was counted only a few times. With a much larger clone just one base away, this may be a read error. The CDR3 ends on some other residue instead of the conserved phenylalanine or tryptophan, so this is likely a read error. This chain connects TRBV28 to TRBJ1-1; tentatively, D is TRBD1 (5 bases). V was trimmed by 6 bases and J by 5 bases, leaving 19 bases between them. Germline V lookup: CDR1 MDHEN, CDR2 SYDVKM. The CDR3 contains 15 residues. The CDR3 bases are TGTGCCAGCAGCCTCCCCCCGACCGGGGGGACTGAAGCTTTCTCT. As protein: CASSLPPTGGTEAFS.

This clonotype was counted ten times or more. The chain couples TRBV2 to TRBJ1-5, with D tentatively TRBD1 (6 bases). Germline loops: CDR1 SNHLY, CDR2 FYNNEI. Trimming left V 4 bases short and J 3 bases short, with 25 bases between. The CDR3 loop spans 19 amino acids. The CDR3 is CASSAPRGRGSLINQPQHF. CDR3 sequence (DNA): TGTGCCAGCAGTGCCCCTCGAGGCAGGGGATCTCTTATCAATCAGCCCCAGCATTTT.

This clonotype was observed many times. This chain links TRBV28 with TRBJ2-7, with D unresolved. Trimming stripped 6 bases from V and 3 bases from J, with 18 bases between. Germline lookup yields CDR1 MDHEN and CDR2 SYDVKM. The CDR3 runs 15 residues. The CDR3 protein is CASSLQSLGIYEQYF. The CDR3 DNA reads TGTGCCAGCAGCCTACAATCGTTGGGGATCTACGAGCAGTACTTC. Supplemented by reference TRBV28 and TRBJ2-7, the full variable domain reads DVKVTQSSRYLVKRTGEKVFLECVQDMDHENMFWYRQDPGLGLRLIYFSYDVKMKEKGDIPEGYSVSREKKERFSLILESASTNQTSMYLCASSLQSLGIYEQYFGPGTRLTVT.

This sequence joins TRBV6-1 and TRBJ2-7, with 10 nucleotides matching TRBD2. The CDR3 is 16 amino acids. J lost 3 bases, V lost 5 bases, and 10 bases had no gene match. The germline gives CDR1 MNHNS, CDR2 SASEGT. In nucleotides, the CDR3 is TGTGCCAGCAGTACGGGACTAGCGTTCAATTTCTACGAGCAGTACTTC. Translated: CASSTGLAFNFYEQYF.

This clonotype was seen repeatedly, ten times or more. The rearrangement joins TRBV28 to TRBJ1-2; 7 bases map to TRBD1. Losses at the gene ends were 2 bases for V and 3 bases for J; bases not matched to a gene: 3. This CDR3 has 14 residues. Germline V lookup: CDR1 MDHEN, CDR2 SYDVKM. The CDR3 here is CASSLRGRDYGYTF. CDR3 nucleotides: TGTGCCAGCAGTTTAAGGGGGCGCGACTATGGCTACACCTTC.

V usage is TRBV18 and J usage is TRBJ1-3; no clear D gene. Per the germline V gene, CDR1 is KGHSH and CDR2 is LQKENI. The CDR3 runs to 15 residues. The ends were cut back, 3 bases at V and 0 bases at J, with 9 bases in the middle. CDR3 sequence: CASSPPVVSGNTIYF. The DNA for the CDR3 is TGTGCCAGCTCACCCCCCGTGGTCTCTGGAAACACCATATATTTT.

In this sample, this clonotype turned up many times. The chain is built from TRBV6-2 or TRBV6-3 and TRBJ2-7; TRBD1 might be the D (5 bases). The germline gives CDR1 MNHEY, CDR2 SVGEGT. This CDR3 has 14 residues. Trimming removed 6 bases at V and 5 bases at J, with 17 bases between. CDR3 in amino acids: CASRPDSYAHEQYF. The CDR3 coding sequence is TGTGCCAGCAGACCAGACAGCTATGCCCACGAGCAGTACTTC.

This clonotype has just a few counts. A read error may be the cause here, since a much bigger clone is one base away. The chain combines TRBV2 with TRBJ1-1, with D tentatively TRBD1 (6 bases). The CDR3 runs to 14 residues. CDR1 is SNHLY, CDR2 FYNNEI, per germline. Deletions cut 1 base from V and 4 bases from J, with 10 bases between. The CDR3 DNA follows: TGTGCCAGCAGTGAAGAACAGGGAAGCACTGAAGCTTTCTTT. Translating gives CASSEEQGSTEAFF.

This sequence joins TRBV4-1 and TRBJ2-7, with D perhaps TRBD2 (5 bases). The CDR3 loop spans 18 amino acids. Trimming stripped 5 bases from V and 3 bases from J, with 26 bases between. Germline V CDR1 and CDR2: MGHRA, YSYEKL. CDR3 nucleotide sequence: TGCGCCAGCAGCGCCTCTCTAGCCCGTAAAACTCTGGGCTACGAGCAGTACTTC. Amino acid sequence: CASSASLARKTLGYEQYF.

The count of this clonotype is one. This chain joins TRBV28 and TRBJ2-7; TRBD1 matches at 7 bases. The V gene's germline CDR1 is MDHEN and CDR2 SYDVKM. The CDR3 is 12 amino acids. V shed 6 bases and J 7 bases; nucleotides not matched to a gene: 6. Here the CDR3 DNA reads TGTGCCAGCAGACAGGGGTTCAGGGAGCAGTACTTC. This codes for CASRQGFREQYF.

This clonotype was counted many times. V usage is TRBV30 and J usage is TRBJ1-2; tentatively, D is TRBD1 (5 bases). Germline V CDR1 and CDR2: GTSNPN, SVGIG (reference sequence). The CDR3 loop spans 12 amino acids. Trimming took off 1 base at V and 7 bases at J, with 10 bases between the two ends. The chain's CDR3 is CAWSDSRVGYTF. The DNA of the CDR3 is TGTGCCTGGAGTGATAGCAGGGTTGGCTACACCTTC.

This clonotype was counted only a few times. The genes are TRBV2 and TRBJ2-7; 9 bases align to TRBD1. The V and J ends lost 3 bases and 4 bases, in that order; junction bases with no gene match: 7. CDR3 length equals 15 residues. The germline gives CDR1 SNHLY, CDR2 FYNNEI. DNA of the CDR3: TGTGCCAGCAGTGACAGGGACAGGGCTTGGTACGAGCAGTACTTC. As protein: CASSDRDRAWYEQYF.

This clonotype appeared many times. The genes are TRBV11-3 and TRBJ2-7; D gene ambiguous. The CDR3 has 15 residues. V lost 2 bases and J 4 bases, leaving 15 bases between the germline ends. Germline CDR1 reads SGHNT; CDR2 reads YENEEA. For the CDR3, the DNA is TGTGCCAGCAGCTTATCTGAGGTAATCGTGTACGAGCAGTACTTC. It specifies CASSLSEVIVYEQYF.

The genes are TRBV12-3 or TRBV12-4 and TRBJ2-2; no reliable D call. Trimming shortened V by 7 bases and J by 5 bases, and 14 bases separated the two germline ends. CDR3 length equals 14 residues. This chain's CDR3 is CASNYRPATGELFF. The CDR3 DNA is TGTGCCAGCAACTACCGGCCTGCAACCGGGGAGCTGTTTTTT.

This clonotype was seen at least ten times. The chain uses TRBV29-1 and TRBJ1-1; 7 nucleotides align to TRBD1. Trimming cost V 7 bases and J 8 bases; bases outside gene matches: 10. The CDR3 spans 12 residues. Germline V gene lookup returns CDR1 SQVTM and CDR2 ANQGSEA. CDR3 residues: CSAATGRYEAFF. As DNA, the CDR3 is TGCAGCGCCGCGACAGGGCGGTACGAAGCTTTCTTT.

This clonotype was found many times. V and J are TRBV4-2 and TRBJ1-2, with D uncertain. Deletions cut 1 base from V and 2 bases from J, with 11 bases between. The CDR3 extends over 15 amino acids. CDR1 is LGHNA, CDR2 YNFKEQ, per germline. For the CDR3, the DNA is TGTGCCAGCAGCCAAGGAACGGCCTTCAACTATGGCTACACCTTC. Encoded protein: CASSQGTAFNYGYTF.

Of note for this clonotype: A much larger clonotype is one base distant, so this may be a read error. The V gene is TRBV7-6, the J gene TRBJ1-2; D is unresolved. V was shortened by 8 bases and J by 4 bases, with 8 bases between the two germline ends. The CDR3 is 11 residues long. CDR1 SGHVS and CDR2 FNYEAQ come from the germline V gene. The chain's CDR3 is CASEESYGYTF. In DNA form, the CDR3 reads TGTGCCAGCGAGGAGAGCTATGGCTACACCTTC.

This clonotype has more than one count but fewer than ten. The V and J genes are TRBV12-3 or TRBV12-4 and TRBJ1-1, with 7 bases matching TRBD1. Unmatched junction bases numbered 4, after V lost 5 bases and J lost 10 bases. The CDR3 totals 11 residues. Here the CDR3 DNA reads TGTGCCAGCAGTGACAGGGCTGCAGCTTTCTTT. This gives the protein CASSDRAAAFF.

This clonotype was found many times. The chain joins TRBV6-1 to TRBJ1-1; 7 nucleotides match TRBD1. After removal of 6 bases from V and 6 bases from J, the junction contained 10 bases not matched to a gene. Looked up from germline, CDR1 is MNHNS and CDR2 is SASEGT. This CDR3 is built from 14 residues. CDR3 in amino acids: CASSPFRGSAEAFF. The CDR3, as DNA: TGTGCCAGCAGCCCTTTCAGGGGGAGCGCTGAAGCTTTCTTT.

This clonotype was counted ten times or more. V is TRBV12-3 or TRBV12-4 and J is TRBJ1-2, with a weak D call TRBD1 (6 bases). The CDR3 runs to 13 residues. Between the trimmed V and J ends, which lost 6 bases and 3 bases, there was a span of 11 bases. CDR3 DNA: TGTGCCAGCAGATACGGGACACACTATGGCTACACCTTC. Translated, it gives CASRYGTHYGYTF.